This entry lists 7 T cell receptor beta chains sequenced from one sample in a study of beta chain features in type 1 diabetes. The authors reverse transcribed all of the isolated RNA, so sequencing captured expressed TCRB transcripts. Sequencing was performed with immunoSEQ multiplex PCR; in TCRdb, only in-frame clones are kept and a portion is missing. The table includes hundreds of thousands of clones, roughly 11% detected once. The sample consisted of naive CD4+ T cells from blood. All receptors derive from a woman aged 18-30 years in good health.

CDR3 coding DNA: TGTGCCAGCAGGAACAGGGTTACCTACAATGAGCAGTTCTTC. Residues: CASRNRVTYNEQFF. The V gene is TRBV6-5, the J gene TRBJ2-1, with D tentatively TRBD1 (6 bases). Trimming pared 6 bases from V and 2 bases from J, leaving 11 bases between. Germline values: CDR1 MNHEY, CDR2 SVGAGI. The CDR3 is 14 amino acids.

This clone was counted a few times. V usage is TRBV5-6 and J usage is TRBJ2-7; 8 nucleotides match TRBD2. Trimming took 3 bases from V and 6 from J; bases not matched to a gene: 11. The CDR3 length is 15 residues. The germline V gene has CDR1 SGHDT and CDR2 YYEEEE. CDR3 sequence reads: CASSSTGLGRGEQYV. The CDR3 DNA sequence: TGTGCCAGCAGCTCTACGGGACTCGGGAGGGGCGAGCAGTACGTC.

This chain uses TRBV15 with TRBJ2-2; D is perhaps TRBD2 (6 bases). Germline CDR1 reads LNHNV; CDR2 reads YYDKDF (reference sequence). Deletions cut 1 base from V and 6 bases from J, with 12 bases between. There are 15 residues in the CDR3. The CDR3 DNA follows: TGTGCCACCAGCAGAGTGCCGGGGGAGTCCGGGGAGCTGTTTTTT. Amino acids: CATSRVPGESGELFF.

This clone was picked up a small number of times. The chain employs TRBV28 and TRBJ2-7; D not resolved. The germline V gene has CDR1 MDHEN and CDR2 SYDVKM. V was trimmed by 5 bases and J by 0 bases, leaving 8 bases between them. This CDR3 spans 13 amino acids. The CDR3 region has the DNA TGTGCCAGCAGTACCCCGAGCTCCTACGAGCAGTACGTC. This codes for CASSTPSSYEQYV.

This sequence joins TRBV19 and TRBJ2-1, with TRBD2 as a possible D gene (5 bases). The germline CDR1 and CDR2 sequences are LNHDA and SQIVND (reference sequence). The V and J ends lost 0 bases and 2 bases respectively, with 5 bases between them. The CDR3 length is 14 residues. This chain's CDR3 is CASSIDGTYNEQFF. CDR3 coding DNA: TGTGCCAGTAGTATAGACGGGACCTACAATGAGCAGTTCTTC.

This clone was detected a few times. This chain connects TRBV7-9 to TRBJ2-7; the match to TRBD2 covers 14 bases. CDR1 and CDR2 from the germline V gene are SEHNR and FQNEAQ (reference sequence). V gave up 5 bases and J gave up 4 bases; unmatched junction bases: 4. The CDR3 runs to 15 residues. In nucleotides, the CDR3 is TGTGCCAGCAGCCAAGGGACTAGCGGGAGATACGAGCAGTACTTC. This gives the protein CASSQGTSGRYEQYF.

The V call is TRBV18, the J call TRBJ1-5, with TRBD1 as a possible D gene (6 bases). Between the trimmed V and J ends, which lost 4 bases and 5 bases, there was a span of 12 bases. Germline V gene data show CDR1 as KGHSH and CDR2 as LQKENI. The CDR3 contains 14 residues. CDR3 bases: TGTGCCAGCTCACACCAGTGGGGGCATCAGCCCCAGCATTTT. Encoded protein: CASSHQWGHQPQHF.